Given below is one T cell receptor beta chain in context. Per the authors' pipeline: Researchers report that nucleated cell counts were estimated from reference gene primer amplification. Libraries were prepared by immunoSEQ multiplex PCR; TCRdb keeps only in-frame clonotypes and omits some of them. The D gene and trimming were derived from the DNA, and the V and J assignments and clone size from that table. The profile shows under 350,000 clones, around four fifths of them singletons. These data originate in a study of blood T cell repertoires in COVID-19. As for the study in general: Samples taken during acute and convalescent COVID-19 were collected in the United States, Italy and Spain. PBMCs, B-cell-depleted T cells, or T cells were the source of the cDNA or gDNA that made up the material.

Between the trimmed V and J ends, which lost 0 bases and 9 bases, there was a span of 9 bases. Germline CDR1 reads SGHDN; CDR2 reads FVKESK. This CDR3 comprises 13 residues. The chain couples TRBV14 to TRBJ2-1; D is perhaps TRBD2 (6 bases). This sequence was found in a man aged 60 to 69 who had recovered from COVID-19. Sequencing was performed on peripheral blood. CDR3 bases: TGTGCCAGCAGCCAAGATCTGGGGGGTGAGCAGTTCTTC. Its translation is CASSQDLGGEQFF.